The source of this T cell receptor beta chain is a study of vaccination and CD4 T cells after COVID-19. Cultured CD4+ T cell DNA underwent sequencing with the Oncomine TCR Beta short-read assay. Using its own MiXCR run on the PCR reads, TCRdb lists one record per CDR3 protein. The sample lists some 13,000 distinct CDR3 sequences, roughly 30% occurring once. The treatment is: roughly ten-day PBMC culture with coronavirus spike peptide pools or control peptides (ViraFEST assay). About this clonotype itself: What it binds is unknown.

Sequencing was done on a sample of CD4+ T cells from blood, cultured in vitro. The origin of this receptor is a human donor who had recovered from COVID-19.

CDR3 amino acids: CASRGVPNTEAFF. The DNA of the CDR3 is TGTGCCAGCAGAGGGGTACCGAACACTGAAGCTTTCTTT. The chain uses TRBV2 and TRBJ1-1; tentatively, D is TRBD1 (5 bases). The germline V gene encodes CDR1 SNHLY and CDR2 FYNNEI. Trimming left V 6 bases short and J 1 base short, with 9 bases between. This CDR3 region has 13 residues.